This TCR beta chain was recovered during a study of neurological immune-mediated disorders. The cDNA was generated by 5'RACE with 10-nucleotide random UMIs. TCRdb re-derived calls from the 5' RACE reads in MiXCR, one entry per CDR3 protein. Of roughly 4,000 distinct CDR3 sequences in the sample, roughly 33% were seen once. CDR3 size: 11 residues. The V and J ends lost 5 bases and 5 bases respectively, with 4 bases between them. This receptor was identified in a man in his fifties or sixties with HTLV-1-associated myelopathy (HAM/TSP). The sample comprised CD8+ T cells from blood. V usage is TRBV12-3 or TRBV12-4 and J usage is TRBJ2-1; D is unclear. CDR3 bases: TGTGCCAGCAGTCGGGACAATGAGCAGTTCTTC. Its translation: CASSRDNEQFF.